The next 30 T cell receptor beta chains were all read from a single sample in a study of tissue T cells after allogeneic stem cell transplantation. The repertoire was sequenced with immunoSEQ multiplex PCR; TCRdb's copy has only in-frame clones and lacks some. The data hold 5,800 or so clones, with less than 55% observed a single time. Time point indicated: mouse harvest day 14 after allogeneic transplant. The graft held 10^6 splenic CD5+ T cells and 10^7 T-cell-depleted bone marrow cells. Material: gut tissue. The receptors originated from a female BALB/c mouse given C57BL/6 T cells with graft-versus-host disease after an allogeneic hematopoietic cell transplant.

As concerns this clone: Mouse gene names apply. The sequence runs out 1 residue before the end of the CDR3; the remainder is reconstructed from the germline J gene. The genes are TRBV19 and TRBJ1-3; D might be TRBD1 (5 bases). Germline V gene lookup returns CDR1 FNHDT and CDR2 SITEND (reference sequence). V was cut by 5 bases and J by 0 bases, with 9 bases left in between. CDR3 size: 14 residues. CDR3 loop: CASSRTNSGNTLYF. The DNA read from the CDR3 is TGTGCCAGCAGCCGGACAAATTCTGGAAATACGCTCTAT.

On this clone: The gene names given are mouse names. Sequencing ends 1 residue short of the CDR3 end; the germline J gene provides the rest. This chain uses TRBV13-3 with TRBJ1-4, with 7 nucleotides matching TRBD1. Germline CDR1 and CDR2: NNHDY and SYVADS. J gave up 3 bases and V 2 bases, and 4 bases lay outside the gene matches. CDR3 length: 15 amino acids. CDR3 DNA, as far as it was read: TGTGCCAGCAGTGACCCAGGGGGAGCCAACGAAAGATTATTT. It encodes CASSDPGGANERLF. The CDR3, in full, reads CASSDPGGANERLFF.

About this clone itself: Here the gene names and germline are mouse. The read halts 1 residue ahead of the CDR3 end, with the missing end drawn from the germline J gene. The chain joins TRBV5 to TRBJ2-5, with 10 bases aligning to TRBD2. Looked up from germline, CDR1 is LGHNA and CDR2 is YNLKQL (reference sequence). V was pared by 0 bases and J by 5 bases, with 8 bases of the junction left unmatched. The CDR3 is made up of 17 amino acids. The CDR3 spells CASSQEGLGGRGDTQYF. The covered CDR3 bases are TGTGCCAGCAGCCAAGAGGGGCTGGGGGGGCGCGGAGACACCCAGTAC.

As regards this clone: The genes and germline here are from mouse. The CDR3 end falls 1 residue outside the read, so it is completed with the germline J gene. The chain couples TRBV5 to TRBJ1-6; no definite D call. TRBJ1-6 is reported as an ORF; its role is uncertain. Between the trimmed V and J ends, which lost 0 bases and 5 bases, there was a span of 5 bases. Per the germline V gene, CDR1 is LGHNA and CDR2 is YNLKQL (reference sequence). The CDR3 covers 14 residues. CDR3 bases read: TGTGCCAGCAGCCAAGAAACAGATAATTCGCCCCTCTAC. Translation gives CASSQETDNSPLY. The full CDR3 is CASSQETDNSPLYF.

This clone was seen more than once but under ten times. Genes here carry mouse names. The CDR3 end lies 1 residue beyond the end of the read and is filled in from the germline J gene. The chain links TRBV15 to TRBJ1-3; D unclear. Germline loops: CDR1 SGHND, CDR2 FRSKSL. V gave up 6 bases and J gave up 0 bases, with 6 bases separating them. CDR3 length: 13 amino acids. CDR3 in amino acids: CASREISGNTLYF. The DNA read from the CDR3 is TGTGCCAGCAGAGAAATTTCTGGAAATACGCTCTAT.

On this clone itself: Gene and germline names: mouse. The read comes to an end 1 residue before the CDR3 does, leaving the germline J gene to fill in the end. The genes are TRBV12-2 and TRBJ1-1; 7 positions agree with TRBD1. The germline V gene has CDR1 SGHLS and CDR2 HYDKME. Germline trimming cut 3 bases from V and 1 base from J; bases unmatched to any gene: 1. The CDR3 covers 13 residues. CDR3 DNA, as far as it was read: TGTGCCAGCTCTAGACAGGGAAACACAGAAGTCTTC. Translated, it gives CASSRQGNTEVF. The whole CDR3 is CASSRQGNTEVFF.

This clone came up a few times. Gene names denote mouse genes. Sequencing ends 1 residue short of the CDR3 end; the germline J gene provides the rest. The rearrangement joins TRBV12-2 to TRBJ2-7, with 8 bases lining up with TRBD2. The CDR3 runs 15 residues. After removal of 0 bases from V and 0 bases from J, the junction contained 3 bases not matched to a gene. Germline CDR1 reads SGHLS; CDR2 reads HYDKME. The CDR3 bases that were read are TGTGCCAGCTCTCTCTCCTGGGGGGCCTCCTATGAACAGTAC. Protein: CASSLSWGASYEQY. The whole CDR3 protein reads CASSLSWGASYEQYF.

With respect to this clone: The genes and germline here are from mouse. The read is 1 residue too short to cover the CDR3 end, so that end is filled in from the germline J gene. V usage is TRBV26 and J usage is TRBJ2-7; a possible D gene is TRBD1 (6 bases). V dropped 2 bases and J dropped 2 bases, with 10 bases sitting between them. The germline gives CDR1 KGHPV, CDR2 FQNQEV (reference sequence). This CDR3 spans 14 amino acids. CDR3 sequence reads: CASSLRGIAYEQYF. CDR3 DNA, as far as it was read: TGTGCCAGCAGTCTGAGGGGGATCGCCTATGAACAGTAC.

A word on this clone: The gene names here belong to mouse. The CDR3 end lies 1 residue beyond the end of the read and is filled in from the germline J gene. This rearrangement joins TRBV1 to TRBJ1-1; 7 bases map to TRBD1. Germline CDR1 NSQYPW, CDR2 LRSPGD (reference sequence). V was pared by 1 base and J by 5 bases, with 1 base of the junction left unmatched. This CDR3 spans 13 amino acids. Partial CDR3 DNA: TGCACCTGCAGTGCAGGACAGGGAACAGAAGTCTTC. Its protein product is CTCSAGQGTEVF. From start to end, the CDR3 is CTCSAGQGTEVFF.

With respect to this clone: These gene names are mouse names. The read terminates 1 residue before the CDR3 end, so the remaining end is supplied by the germline J gene. The chain employs TRBV23 and TRBJ2-4; the D segment call TRBD1 is taken from the table without a DNA check. The CDR3 totals 14 residues. Germline V gene data show CDR1 as KGHTA and CDR2 as FQNQQP. The sequenced part of the CDR3 DNA is TGCTCCAGCAGTCAAGAGGGGTGGCAAAACACCTTGTAC. Protein: CSSSQEGWQNTLY. The full CDR3 is CSSSQEGWQNTLYF. The variable domain in full, completed from reference TRBV23 and TRBJ2-4, reads DAAVTQKPRYLIKMKGQEAEMKCIPEKGHTAVFWYQQKQSKELKFLIYFQNQQPLDQIDMVKERFSAVCPSSSLCSLGIRTCEAEDSALYLCSSSQEGWQNTLYFGAGTRLSVL.

On this clone itself: The gene symbols are mouse symbols. Read sequence stops 1 residue before the CDR3 end, and the germline J gene provides the missing end. The genes are TRBV12-1 and TRBJ2-3, with 12 bases lining up with TRBD2. With 3 bases clipped from V and 4 bases from J, the junction kept 4 bases outside the gene matches. Germline-derived CDR1 and CDR2 are SGHSN and HYEKVE. This CDR3 has 15 residues. This CDR3 is CASSSGTGGPETLYF. Incomplete CDR3 DNA: TGTGCCAGCTCTTCCGGGACTGGGGGGCCAGAAACGCTGTAT.

As to this clone: The germline and genes are mouse ones. The CDR3 end falls 1 residue outside the read, so it is completed with the germline J gene. The chain links TRBV16 to TRBJ2-7, with no clear D. Germline values: CDR1 SGHSA, CDR2 FRNQAP. This CDR3 region has 14 residues. Trimming left V 2 bases short and J 0 bases short, with 8 bases between. CDR3 region: CASSLSGSSYEQYF. The DNA read from the CDR3 is TGTGCAAGCAGCTTAAGTGGGAGCTCCTATGAACAGTAC. Variable domain in full (rest from reference TRBV16 and TRBJ2-7): NAGVIQTPRHKVTGKGQEATLWCEPISGHSAVFWYRQTIVQGLEFLTYFRNQAPIDDSGMPKERFSAQMPNQSHSTLKIQSTQPQDSAVYLCASSLSGSSYEQYFGPGTRLTVL.

Concerning this clone: The genes are named according to mouse. The CDR3 is cut off 1 residue early in the read; its end comes from the germline J gene. The V gene is TRBV3, the J gene TRBJ2-1, with TRBD2 matching over 12 bases. The germline V gene has CDR1 SNHLY and CDR2 FYNGKV (reference sequence). With 1 base clipped from V and 3 bases from J, the junction kept 1 base outside the gene matches. The CDR3 spans 16 residues. The covered CDR3 bases are TGTGCCAGCAGCTTAGGACTGGGGGGGCGCTATGCTGAGCAGTTC. This codes for CASSLGLGGRYAEQF. The CDR3, in full, reads CASSLGLGGRYAEQFF.

As for this clone: The germline and genes are mouse ones. The read halts 1 residue ahead of the CDR3 end, with the missing end drawn from the germline J gene. This rearrangement joins TRBV13-2 to TRBJ1-4; D unclear. This CDR3 comprises 14 residues. The ends were cut back, 0 bases at V and 0 bases at J, with 3 bases in the middle. CDR1 is NNHNN, CDR2 SYGAGS, per germline (reference sequence). The CDR3 reads CASGDAVSNERLFF. The part of the CDR3 DNA that was read is TGTGCCAGCGGTGATGCTGTTTCCAACGAAAGATTATTT.

To note about this clone: Gene names are the mouse ones. The CDR3 goes on 1 residue after the read ends, and that part is filled in from the germline J gene. The rearrangement links TRBV24 to TRBJ2-7, with 7 bases matching TRBD1. Unmatched junction bases numbered 8, after V lost 0 bases and J lost 6 bases. Looked up from germline, CDR1 is KGHTA and CDR2 is FRNEEI. This CDR3 contains 15 residues. The covered CDR3 bases are TGTGCCAGCAGTCTGTATCGAGACAGGGAGGGTGAACAGTAC. Translated, it gives CASSLYRDREGEQY. The full CDR3 sequence reads CASSLYRDREGEQYF.

This clone was counted between two and nine times. Gene names denote mouse genes. The read terminates 1 residue before the CDR3 end, so the remaining end is supplied by the germline J gene. This chain uses TRBV20 with TRBJ1-6; D not certain. TRBJ1-6 is filed as an ORF, its function uncertain. CDR1 is GFQATS, CDR2 STVNSAI, per germline. V lost 0 bases and J lost 8, with 5 bases in between. CDR3 length equals 12 residues. This chain's CDR3 is CGAREGYSPLYF. The CDR3 bases that were read are TGTGGTGCTAGGGAAGGATATTCGCCCCTCTAC.

This clone was seen a few times. The gene names given are mouse names. The read terminates 1 residue ahead of where the CDR3 ends, so the germline J gene completes it. The chain joins TRBV26 to TRBJ1-3; perhaps TRBD1 as D (5 bases). V lost 3 bases, J lost 0 bases, and 9 bases lay in between. The CDR3 consists of 15 residues. Germline loops: CDR1 KGHPV, CDR2 FQNQEV (reference sequence). This chain's CDR3 is CASSLPDNSGNTLYF. CDR3 DNA (partial): TGTGCCAGCAGTCTTCCGGACAATTCTGGAAATACGCTCTAT.

On this clone: Gene and germline names: mouse. The read halts 1 residue ahead of the CDR3 end, with the missing end drawn from the germline J gene. V gene TRBV26 combines with J gene TRBJ1-1; a possible D gene is TRBD1 (6 bases). Germline loops: CDR1 KGHPV, CDR2 FQNQEV (reference sequence). V was shortened by 3 bases and J by 1 base, with 9 bases between the two germline ends. The CDR3 consists of 14 residues. The CDR3 sequence is CASSLGGQNTEVFF. Partial CDR3 DNA: TGTGCCAGCAGTCTAGGGGGACAAAACACAGAAGTCTTC.

Notes on this clone: The germline and genes are mouse ones. The CDR3 loop is CASSIRNKNYAEQFF. CDR3 DNA (partial): TGTGCCAGCAGTATTAGGAACAAGAACTATGCTGAGCAGTTC. The chain employs TRBV19 and TRBJ2-1; D is unclear. The DNA ends 1 residue before the CDR3 does, and the rest of the CDR3 is filled in from the germline J gene. V lost 2 bases, J lost 1 base, and 10 bases lay in between. Germline CDR1 is FNHDT and CDR2 is SITEND (reference sequence). The length of the CDR3 is 15 residues.

Details on this clone: Gene labels here are mouse ones. The read terminates 1 residue ahead of where the CDR3 ends, so the germline J gene completes it. This sequence joins TRBV12-2 and TRBJ2-4; D is unclear. V was cut by 0 bases and J by 0 bases, with 6 bases left in between. Germline assignment: CDR1 SGHLS and CDR2 HYDKME. CDR3 length: 14 residues. CDR3 amino acids: CASSLQSSQNTLYF. The covered CDR3 bases are TGTGCCAGCTCTCTCCAGTCTAGTCAAAACACCTTGTAC.

This clone has only one observation. Each gene name is a mouse one. The sequence runs out 1 residue before the end of the CDR3; the remainder is reconstructed from the germline J gene. The chain employs TRBV26 and TRBJ2-2; 8 nucleotides agree with TRBD2. The J segment lost 4 bases and the V segment lost 2 bases, leaving 9 bases of the junction unmatched. The CDR3 spans 17 residues. The V gene's germline CDR1 is KGHPV and CDR2 FQNQEV (reference sequence). CDR3 loop: CASSLRAGGTFTGQLYF. Partial CDR3 DNA: TGTGCCAGCAGTCTGAGAGCTGGGGGGACCTTCACCGGGCAGCTCTAC.

This clone is large within its sample. Gene names denote mouse genes. The read halts 1 residue ahead of the CDR3 end, with the missing end drawn from the germline J gene. The chain joins TRBV12-2 to TRBJ2-5; the D gene is possibly TRBD1 (6 bases). CDR1 and CDR2 from the germline V gene are SGHLS and HYDKME. CDR3 length: 13 amino acids. V lost 6 bases to trimming and J lost 1 base, with 10 bases between them. Incomplete CDR3 DNA: TGTGCCAGCCAGGCAGGGGACCAAGACACCCAGTAC. It encodes CASQAGDQDTQY. The full CDR3 sequence reads CASQAGDQDTQYF.

Details on this clone: The gene names here belong to mouse. The sequenced CDR3 bases are TGTGCCAGCAGTTTAACTGGGGGGTATGAACAGTAC. It specifies CASSLTGGYEQY. The complete CDR3 reads CASSLTGGYEQYF. The chain couples TRBV15 to TRBJ2-7; 9 bases agree with TRBD2. The read finishes 1 residue shy of the CDR3 end, and the germline J gene is used to complete it. The germline V gene has CDR1 SGHND and CDR2 FRSKSL. CDR3 length: 13 amino acids. Trimming at V came to 2 bases and at J to 4 bases, leaving 0 bases not matched to a gene.

On this clone itself: Gene names refer to mouse genes. Sequencing ends 1 residue short of the CDR3 end; the germline J gene provides the rest. The chain employs TRBV5 and TRBJ1-5; no reliable D call. Trimming pared 0 bases from V and 4 bases from J, leaving 4 bases between. Germline V gene data show CDR1 as LGHNA and CDR2 as YNLKQL (reference sequence). The CDR3 is 13 residues long. The CDR3 loop reads CASSQEHNQAPLF. The CDR3 DNA, read in part, is TGTGCCAGCAGCCAAGAACATAACCAGGCTCCGCTT.

Within the sample, this clone is medium-sized. Germline and genes here are mouse. The CDR3 end lies 1 residue beyond the end of the read and is filled in from the germline J gene. This chain joins TRBV12-2 and TRBJ2-1; possibly TRBD1 for D (5 bases). The CDR3 length is 15 residues. Germline-derived CDR1 and CDR2 are SGHLS and HYDKME. V lost 0 bases, J lost 0 bases, and 8 bases lay in between. The covered CDR3 bases are TGTGCCAGCTCTCTCGAGGGGTCTAACTATGCTGAGCAGTTC. Translating it yields CASSLEGSNYAEQF. The entire CDR3 protein is CASSLEGSNYAEQFF.

In regard to this clone: Germline and genes here are mouse. The observed sequence ends 1 residue before the CDR3 terminus, with the missing tail filled in from the germline J gene. The chain is built from TRBV5 and TRBJ1-1; TRBD1 matches at 7 bases. The CDR3 contains 13 residues. Unmatched junction bases numbered 2, after V lost 4 bases and J lost 3 bases. From germline, CDR1 is LGHNA and CDR2 YNLKQL (reference sequence). The covered CDR3 bases are TGTGCCAGCAGCCCAGACAGGGACACAGAAGTCTTC. Protein: CASSPDRDTEVF. The whole CDR3 region reads CASSPDRDTEVFF.

Regarding this clone: The gene names here belong to mouse. The read terminates 1 residue before the CDR3 end, so the remaining end is supplied by the germline J gene. The chain couples TRBV13-1 to TRBJ2-1; 8 bases align to TRBD2. Germline CDR1 reads NSHNY; CDR2 reads SYGAGN. V was pared by 3 bases and J by 4 bases, with 0 bases of the junction left unmatched. CDR3 length equals 13 residues. Here the CDR3 reads CASSVGGYAEQFF. The CDR3 bases that were read are TGTGCCAGCAGTGTGGGGGGGTATGCTGAGCAGTTC.

This clone was seen more than once but under ten times. Genes here carry mouse names. The read ends 1 residue shy of where the CDR3 ends; the end is completed using the germline J gene. The chain joins TRBV24 to TRBJ2-7; TRBD1 aligns across 9 bases. Germline CDR1 is KGHTA and CDR2 is FRNEEI. V was clipped by 0 bases and J by 3 bases; unmatched bases: 3. CDR3 size: 15 residues. CDR3 sequence: CASSLYRDRDYEQYF. Incomplete CDR3 DNA: TGTGCCAGCAGTCTGTATCGGGACAGGGACTATGAACAGTAC.

This clone was observed a few times. The gene symbols are mouse symbols. Read data end 1 residue before the CDR3 end; the end is taken from the germline J gene. V and J are TRBV26 and TRBJ2-7; TRBD2 matches 7 bases. With V trimmed by 2 bases and J by 3 bases, 1 base remained unmatched. CDR1 and CDR2 (germline): KGHPV, FQNQEV (reference sequence). The CDR3 covers 13 residues. The sequenced CDR3 bases are TGTGCCAGCAGTCTGGGGGGGGACTATGAACAGTAC. It specifies CASSLGGDYEQY. The entire CDR3 protein reads CASSLGGDYEQYF.

This clone was detected a few times. Genes here carry mouse names. The CDR3 end is not reached by the read, which stops 1 residue before it; the germline J gene fills it in. This chain joins TRBV3 and TRBJ1-4; D is undetermined. This CDR3 is 13 amino acids long. In germline, CDR1 is SNHLY, CDR2 FYNGKV (reference sequence). V was clipped by 5 bases and J by 7 bases, with 11 bases between them. The CDR3 loop is CASSPLGSERLFF. The sequenced CDR3 bases are TGTGCCAGCAGCCCCTTGGGGTCCGAAAGATTATTT.